The entry below gives a single T cell receptor beta chain sequence along with its context. Its antigen remains unidentified. These data come from a study of blood T cells in healthy people across ages. Through a sample-barcoded 5' primer and a J-beta primer mix, a second PCR was run for roughly 6 to 11 cycles. TCRdb independently ran MiXCR on the 5' RACE reads; one entry per CDR3 protein. This table has approximately 800,000 distinct CDR3 sequences, around 50% appearing once. Germline CDR1 SGHRS, CDR2 YFSETQ. The V and J ends lost 3 bases and 4 bases respectively, with 23 bases between them. There are 19 residues in the CDR3. Study-level findings and limits: Naive CD4+ cell counts and diversity both ran higher in long-lived than in aged donors.

Sequencing input: blood. V gene TRBV5-1 combines with J gene TRBJ2-6; D may be TRBD2 (7 bases). This TCR was recovered from a man aged 40-49 years in good health. The CDR3 protein is CASSWRGRGTTAGANVLTF. CDR3 nucleotides: TGCGCCAGCAGCTGGAGAGGGCGGGGGACAACCGCGGGGGCCAACGTCCTGACTTTC.